This is a list of T cell receptor beta chains from one sample in a study of blood T cell repertoires in COVID-19. Profiling relied on immunoSEQ multiplex PCR, and the TCRdb table lists in-frame clones only, not all of them. The sample has more than 200,000 clones, roughly 90% seen once. Sequenced material: peripheral blood. Receptors were obtained from a man in his 70s with acute or convalescent COVID-19. The CDR3 runs from the conserved cysteine through the conserved F or W. Expanded clones are given a class, and other clones once, few, many or no size at all.

NA	16	TRBJ2-1	TRBV18	CASSQGLAGWEREQFF
NA	16	TRBJ2-5	TRBV28	CASSFGLAGGEETQYF
NA	14	TRBJ2-2	TRBV3-1/TRBV3-2	CASSLLSTAGELFF
NA	15	TRBJ1-6	TRBV9	CASSVGGQGSSPLHF
NA	14	TRBJ2-3	TRBV5-6	CASSLRHSTDTQYF
NA	15	TRBJ2-1	TRBV6-5	CASKIAGGVENEQFF
NA	14	TRBJ2-7	TRBV28	CASRGQGFSYEQYF
NA	15	TRBJ2-7	TRBV6-5	CASSYGSSGPYEQYF
few	17	TRBJ2-7	TRBV7-6	CASSSAGTGVSPYEQYF
NA	17	TRBJ2-7	TRBV6-6	CASSLQPPGQGASEQYF
NA	16	TRBJ1-6	TRBV6-6	CASRPGDRVIHSPLHF
NA	15	TRBJ1-1	TRBV5-1	CASSLTGVGVTEAFF
NA	13	TRBJ1-6	TRBV19	CASSDTSNSPLHF
few	14	TRBJ1-5	TRBV19	CASSMTGDGQPQHF
NA	16	TRBJ2-5	TRBV28	CASSPWADRGFQTQYF
NA	13	TRBJ2-3	TRBV10-3	CAISESQGLGQYF
once	14	TRBJ1-3	TRBV6-5	CATAQGLSGNTIYF
NA	12	TRBJ2-1	TRBV14	CASSQTTTAQFF